The T cell receptor beta chain described here comes from a study of blood T cell repertoires in COVID-19. V was trimmed by 8 bases and J by 6 bases, leaving 16 bases between them. The CDR3 is 13 residues long. Per the germline V gene, CDR1 is SNHLY and CDR2 is FYNNEI. Profiled with immunoSEQ multiplex PCR; TCRdb holds only in-frame clones, not every one. The data hold roughly 100,000 clones, with under 90% observed a single time. This chain joins TRBV2 and TRBJ1-1; maybe TRBD1 (5 bases). This TCR came from a human donor in a cohort sampled during active or convalescent COVID-19. Sequencing used peripheral blood. The CDR3 DNA reads as TGTGCCAGCCTGGCCCGGAGGGGCGCTGAAGCTTTCTTT. Its protein is CASLARRGAEAFF.